What follows are 9 T cell receptor beta chains derived from one specimen sequenced in a study of CD8 T cells in ankylosing spondylitis. Via MiXCR, TCRdb re-called the 5' RACE reads, giving one row per CDR3 protein. The sample includes roughly 180,000 distinct CDR3 sequences, over 10% of them seen just once. Sequencing was carried out using blood, either unsorted or a sorted T cell fraction (not recorded which). These receptors were taken from a female donor with ankylosing spondylitis or in good health (not recorded which).

This clonotype was seen repeatedly, ten times or more. This rearrangement joins TRBV7-8 to TRBJ2-1; D tentatively fits TRBD1 or TRBD2 (5 bases each). CDR3 length equals 14 residues. Deletions cut 5 bases from V and 5 bases from J, with 13 bases between. CDR1 is SGHVS and CDR2 is FQNEAQ in the germline V gene. For the CDR3, the DNA is TGTGCCAGCAGCGGACCGGGACGGAACAATGAGCAGTTCTTC. It encodes CASSGPGRNNEQFF.

This clonotype appeared a few times. The V call is TRBV5-1, the J call TRBJ2-7; D not certain. The CDR3 is 14 residues long. Germline V CDR1 and CDR2: SGHRS, YFSETQ. Trimming pared 4 bases from V and 0 bases from J, leaving 11 bases between. The CDR3 region is CASSLRTVSYEQYF. Written as DNA, the CDR3 is TGCGCCAGCAGCCTACGGACGGTCTCCTACGAGCAGTACTTC.

This clonotype was picked up many times. The chain joins TRBV7-9 to TRBJ1-2; D not certain. This CDR3 contains 14 residues. CDR1 is SEHNR and CDR2 is FQNEAQ in the germline V gene (reference sequence). With 6 bases removed from V and 6 bases from J, the gap between germline ends came to 17 bases. The CDR3 nucleotides are TGTGCCAGCAGTAGGTCGGATGTCTTGGATGGCTACACCTTC. Its translation: CASSRSDVLDGYTF.

The J gene is TRBJ2-2, the V gene TRBV20-1; 8 positions agree with TRBD2. The CDR3 is 13 residues long. The J segment lost 5 bases and the V segment lost 3 bases, leaving 2 bases of the junction unmatched. Germline V gene sequence: CDR1 DFQATT, CDR2 SNEGSKA (reference sequence). CDR3 coding DNA: TGCAGTGCTAGCGGGAGGGGGACCGGGGAGCTGTTTTTT. This encodes CSASGRGTGELFF.

The chain has TRBV6-1 and TRBJ2-5; possible D gene TRBD2, 5 bases. The V end lost 1 base, the J end lost 5 bases, and 11 bases lay between the germline ends. The CDR3 contains 14 residues. Germline V gene sequence: CDR1 MNHNS, CDR2 SASEGT. The CDR3 region has the DNA TGTGCCAGCAGTGAAGGGCGGGTAGGGGAGACCCAGTACTTC. As protein: CASSEGRVGETQYF.

This clonotype was recorded many times. CDR3 protein: CAISGAGSSYEQYF. The CDR3 DNA is TGTGCCATCAGTGGAGCCGGGAGCTCCTACGAGCAGTACTTC. V is TRBV10-3 and J is TRBJ2-7; maybe TRBD2 (6 bases). Germline-derived CDR1 and CDR2 are ENHRY and SYGVKD. This CDR3 is 14 amino acids long. The germline V and J ends were trimmed by 4 bases and 0 bases, with 10 bases remaining between them.

As to this clonotype: This may come from a read error, since a much larger clone is one base off. CDR3 protein: CASSWGPAGEQYF. CDR3 in DNA: TGTGCCAGCAGCTGGGGACCAGCGGGCGAGCAGTACTTC. The rearrangement uses TRBV7-9 and TRBJ2-7; possibly TRBD2 for D (6 bases). The CDR3 spans 13 residues. CDR1 SEHNR and CDR2 FQNEAQ come from the germline V gene (reference sequence). Trimming shortened V by 4 bases and J by 6 bases, and 13 bases separated the two germline ends.

This clonotype showed up many times. The chain has TRBV2 and TRBJ2-1, with 10 nucleotides matching TRBD2. The V segment lost 5 bases and the J segment 4 bases; nucleotides outside the gene matches: 5. CDR3 length equals 15 residues. From germline, CDR1 is SNHLY and CDR2 FYNNEI. As DNA, the CDR3 is TGTGCCAGCAGTAGAGCGGGAGGGGATTACAATGAGCAGTTCTTC. Translation: CASSRAGGDYNEQFF. The whole variable domain, remainder taken from reference TRBV2 and TRBJ2-1, is EPEVTQTPSHQVTQMGQEVILRCVPISNHLYFYWYRQILGQKVEFLVSFYNNEISEKSEIFDDQFSVERPDGSNFTLKIRSTKLEDSAMYFCASSRAGGDYNEQFFGPGTRLTVL.

This clonotype was picked up many times. This sequence joins TRBV11-2 and TRBJ2-7; TRBD2 is a possible D gene (5 bases). V was clipped by 7 bases and J by 6 bases, with 19 bases between them. This CDR3 is built from 14 residues. Germline CDR1 is SGHAT and CDR2 is FQNNGV. CDR3 bases: TGTGCCAGCAACCGGGGAACGGAGGACCCCGAGCAGTACTTC. As protein: CASNRGTEDPEQYF.